This TCR beta chain was retrieved from a study of Graves' ophthalmopathy and Graves' hyperthyroidism. Across the study: Peripheral blood was gathered at first diagnosis, ahead of any treatment whatsoever.

Trimming took 3 bases from V and 2 from J, leaving 19 bases between them. CDR1 and CDR2 from the germline V gene are KGHDR and SFDVKD. The CDR3 loop spans 18 amino acids. Overall study findings and caveats: The model's ophthalmopathy progression predictions had roughly 69% sensitivity and about 72% specificity.

The sequenced template was RNA, covering the TCR beta CDR3 region. The workflow started with a first-round RT-PCR run with HTBI primers and then moved on to a second-round multiplex PCR. TCRdb processed the multiplex PCR reads anew with MiXCR; each CDR3 protein has one entry. The profile shows some 750,000 distinct CDR3 sequences, around 40% of them singletons. This clonotype was detected ten times or more. Its cognate antigen is unknown. Active ophthalmopathy (CAS at least 3, NOSPECS at least 4), lasting under 3 months. Diagnosis used clinical symptoms, serum thyroxine, TRAb, thyroid ultrasound and orbital computed tomography.

The sample taken for sequencing was peripheral blood. The V gene is TRBV24-1, the J gene TRBJ1-5, with a possible D match to TRBD1 (5 bases). The TCR originated in an adult man with Graves' ophthalmopathy. In DNA form, the CDR3 reads TGTGCCACCAGTGATGATCACAGGATATCAGGAGGCAATCAGCCCCAGCATTTT. Residues: CATSDDHRISGGNQPQHF.